This entry concerns a single T cell receptor (beta chain). Its antigen is undetermined. The sample is drawn from a study of T cell responses to AZD1222 COVID-19 vaccine. Here immunoSEQ multiplex PCR was the method, and the copy in TCRdb shows in-frame clones only, minus some. The sample shows about 150,000 clones, around 85% of them seen only once. Findings of the study overall: A mostly white British donor set with more females was recruited, and clonal diversity was possibly underestimated. Spike-specific TCRs gained breadth and depth after people received two AZD1222 doses. Only a handful of AZD1222 recipients, more than five in all, had baseline seropositivity. Unmutated variant regions reportedly attract nearly half of all spike-specific TCRs.

The ends were cut back, 2 bases at V and 5 bases at J, with 9 bases in the middle. The germline CDR1 and CDR2 sequences are SEHNR and FQNEAQ (reference sequence). The CDR3 is 13 residues long. The TCR sequence derives from an adult in good health. The chain links TRBV7-9 to TRBJ2-5; D unclear. This sample comprised peripheral blood, obtained on day 0 of MenACWY control vaccination. The CDR3 DNA is TGTGCCAGCAGCTTAAAGGATCGGGAGACCCAGTACTTC. This sequence encodes CASSLKDRETQYF.